This T cell receptor (beta chain) was retrieved from a study of early T cells in non-severe SARS-CoV-2 infection. TCRdb redid the calling of the 5' RACE reads with MiXCR, one entry per CDR3 protein. The table lists roughly 83,000 distinct CDR3 sequences, about 12% of them singletons, with 3.5% to 5% in the top ten. General study points: Matching results from VDJdb favored anti-spike CD8 responses, leaving private and CD4 specificities undetected.

Notes on this clonotype: Its antigen is undetermined.

Sequenced material: whole blood, taken at baseline. The TCR originated in an adult who was a healthcare worker with PCR-confirmed SARS-CoV-2 infection or an uninfected control (not recorded which).

The CDR3 here is CASSLSQFHQPQHF. The DNA of the CDR3 is TGTGCCAGCAGTTTATCCCAGTTCCATCAGCCCCAGCATTTT. The chain employs TRBV28 and TRBJ1-5; D ambiguous. This CDR3 spans 14 amino acids. The V and J ends lost 1 base and 5 bases respectively, with 9 bases between them. The germline V gene encodes CDR1 MDHEN and CDR2 SYDVKM. The whole variable domain, remainder taken from reference TRBV28 and TRBJ1-5, is DVKVTQSSRYLVKRTGEKVFLECVQDMDHENMFWYRQDPGLGLRLIYFSYDVKMKEKGDIPEGYSVSREKKERFSLILESASTNQTSMYLCASSLSQFHQPQHFGDGTRLSIL.